This T cell receptor (beta chain) was sequenced in a study of T cell changes during pregnancy in multiple sclerosis. Sequenced by immunoSEQ multiplex PCR; TCRdb stores in-frame clones only, minus some. Altogether 60,000 to 65,000 clones are present, 92% being singletons, with the ten largest covering approximately 1.5%. Trimming stripped 4 bases from V and 4 bases from J, with 26 bases between. The CDR3 totals 18 residues. The receptor was isolated from a female donor with multiple sclerosis, enrolled in a pregnancy study. Sequenced here: peripheral blood, sampled in the second trimester of pregnancy. The chain links TRBV5-3 to TRBJ1-2; D perhaps matches TRBD1 (5 bases). TRBV5-3 is flagged as an ORF with uncertain function. CDR3 DNA sequence: TGTGCCAGAAGCCTTGTATTCTCGAGGGACCAGGAGGGCTATGGCTACACCTTC. Amino acids: CARSLVFSRDQEGYGYTF.